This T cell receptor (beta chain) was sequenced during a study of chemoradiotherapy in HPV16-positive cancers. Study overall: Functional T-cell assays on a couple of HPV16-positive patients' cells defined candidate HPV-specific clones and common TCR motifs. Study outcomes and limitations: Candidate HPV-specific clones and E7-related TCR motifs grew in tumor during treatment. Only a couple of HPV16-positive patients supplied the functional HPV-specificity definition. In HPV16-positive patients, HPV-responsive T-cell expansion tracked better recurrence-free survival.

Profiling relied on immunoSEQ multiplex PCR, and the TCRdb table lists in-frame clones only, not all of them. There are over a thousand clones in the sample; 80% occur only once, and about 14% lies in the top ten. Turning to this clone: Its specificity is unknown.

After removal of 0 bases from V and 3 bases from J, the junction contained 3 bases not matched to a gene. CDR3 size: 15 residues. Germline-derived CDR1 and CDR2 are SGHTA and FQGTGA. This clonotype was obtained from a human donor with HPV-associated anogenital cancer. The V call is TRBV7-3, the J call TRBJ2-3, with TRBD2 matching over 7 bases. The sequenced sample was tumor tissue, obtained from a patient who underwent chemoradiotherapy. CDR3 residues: CASSLTAGETDTQYF. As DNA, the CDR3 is TGTGCCAGCAGCTTAACGGCGGGAGAGACAGATACGCAGTATTTT.